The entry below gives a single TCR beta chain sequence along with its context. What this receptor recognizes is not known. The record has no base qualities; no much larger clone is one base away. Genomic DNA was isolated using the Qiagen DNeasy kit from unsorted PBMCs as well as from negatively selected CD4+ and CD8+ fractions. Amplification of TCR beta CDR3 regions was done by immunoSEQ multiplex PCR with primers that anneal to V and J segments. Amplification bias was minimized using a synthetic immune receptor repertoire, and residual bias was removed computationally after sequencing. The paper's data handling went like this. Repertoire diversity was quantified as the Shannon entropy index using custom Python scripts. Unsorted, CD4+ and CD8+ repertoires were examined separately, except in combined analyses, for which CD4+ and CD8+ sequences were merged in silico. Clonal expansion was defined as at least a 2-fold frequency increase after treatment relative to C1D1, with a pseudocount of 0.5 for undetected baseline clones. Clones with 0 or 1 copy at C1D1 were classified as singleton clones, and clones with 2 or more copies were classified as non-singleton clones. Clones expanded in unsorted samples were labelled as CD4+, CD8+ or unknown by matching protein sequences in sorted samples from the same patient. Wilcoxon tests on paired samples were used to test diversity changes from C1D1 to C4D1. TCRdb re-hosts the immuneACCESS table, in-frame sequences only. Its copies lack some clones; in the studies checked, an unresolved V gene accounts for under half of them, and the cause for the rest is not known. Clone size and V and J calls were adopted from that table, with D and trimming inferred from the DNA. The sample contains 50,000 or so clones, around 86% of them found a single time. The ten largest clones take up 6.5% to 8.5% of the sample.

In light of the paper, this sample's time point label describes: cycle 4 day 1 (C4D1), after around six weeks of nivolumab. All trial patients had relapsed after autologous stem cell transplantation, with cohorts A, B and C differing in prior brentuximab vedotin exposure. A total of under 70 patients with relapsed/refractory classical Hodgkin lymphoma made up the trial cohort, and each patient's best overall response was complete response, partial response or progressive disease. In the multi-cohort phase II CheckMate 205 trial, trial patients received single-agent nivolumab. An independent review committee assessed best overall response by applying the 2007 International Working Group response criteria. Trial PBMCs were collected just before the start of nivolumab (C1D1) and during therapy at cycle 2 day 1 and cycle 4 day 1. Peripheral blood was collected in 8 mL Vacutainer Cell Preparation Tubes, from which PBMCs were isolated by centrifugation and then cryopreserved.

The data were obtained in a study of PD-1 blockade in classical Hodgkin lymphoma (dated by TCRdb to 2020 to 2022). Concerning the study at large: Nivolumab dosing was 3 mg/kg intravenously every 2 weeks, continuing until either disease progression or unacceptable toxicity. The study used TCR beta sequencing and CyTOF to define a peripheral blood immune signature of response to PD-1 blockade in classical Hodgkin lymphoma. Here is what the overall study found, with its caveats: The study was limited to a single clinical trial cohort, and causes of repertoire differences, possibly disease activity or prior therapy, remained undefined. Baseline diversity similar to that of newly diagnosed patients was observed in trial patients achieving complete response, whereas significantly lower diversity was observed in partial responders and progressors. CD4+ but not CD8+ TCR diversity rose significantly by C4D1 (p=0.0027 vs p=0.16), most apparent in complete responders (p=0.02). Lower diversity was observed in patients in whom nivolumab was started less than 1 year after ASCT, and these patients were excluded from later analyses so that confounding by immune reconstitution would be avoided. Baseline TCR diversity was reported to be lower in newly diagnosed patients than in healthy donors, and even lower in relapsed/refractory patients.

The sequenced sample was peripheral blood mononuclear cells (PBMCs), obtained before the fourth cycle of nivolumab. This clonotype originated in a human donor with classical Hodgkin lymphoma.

The DNA reads TGTGCCAGCAGCTTGAGGGTTAGCGGGGGTGAGGGGACGCAGTATTTT. It encodes CASSLRVSGGEGTQYF. The sequence joins TRBV5-6 to TRBJ2-3; TRBD2 lines up with 9 middle nucleotides. Unmatched junction bases come to 12, with V trimmed by 1 base and J by 9 bases. The germline V gene supplies CDR1 SGHDT and CDR2 YYEEEE. The CDR3 has 16 amino acids, counting the end cysteine and phenylalanine. Only the CDR3 part of the read is kept: 48 bases, read in frame from the first base.